This TCR beta chain comes out of a study of identical twins (dated by TCRdb to the mid-2010s). For the wider study: To test whether fetal clonotypes persist, this study deep-sequenced TCR alpha and beta repertoires from monozygotic twins, from unrelated adults of various ages, and from cord blood. Replicate twin experiments were performed at different times using different library preparation protocols to rule out contamination.

To note about this clonotype: No cognate antigen has been identified for it. Base qualities were left out, and no much larger clone turns up one base away.

The library relied on 5' RACE. These reads were obtained on an Illumina HiSeq 2000. A universal primer binding site was introduced by template switching, and a unique molecular identifier was present in the final cDNA, enabling accurate counting of TCR cDNA molecules. Specific primers in the conserved constant-segment region were used to synthesize first-strand cDNA for the TCR alpha and beta chains. To control for contamination, every cDNA library carried two barcodes: a SMART-Mk sample barcode plus Illumina barcodes. TruSeq adapter sequences along with Illumina sample barcodes were introduced in two successive PCR steps. Sequencing of the TCR alpha and beta cDNA libraries was done on the Illumina HiSeq platform using custom primers. In the source study's methods: MiGEC processed the raw reads to extract unique molecular identifiers, while MiXCR was used to determine the CDR3 positions. Recombination models were inferred per individual with the repgenHMM and IGoR tools using an EM algorithm. The analysis of shared clonotypes was done with the tcR package in R, with sharing normalized by the product of cloneset sizes. To study raw recombination free of thymic and clonal selection effects, out-of-frame nonproductive sequences were analyzed. TCRdb reanalyzed the raw reads on its own, using fastp at Q25 for trimming and MiXCR for clone calling, and kept in-frame beta chains. Rows are combined by CDR3 protein, so each entry shows the most common genes and DNA. TCRdb's processing, not the authors', yielded these V and J calls. A total of roughly 260,000 distinct CDR3 sequences appear in this sample, 7.5% of them only once. Clones ranked in the top ten supply under 6% of the sample.

Every donor in the study was a healthy Caucasian. The twin cohort consisted of three pairs of female monozygotic twins, all aged roughly 18 to 29 years. Positive isolation kits from Invitrogen were used to isolate CD4+ and CD8+ T cell populations. Trimming takes 7 bases off V and 12 bases off J; junction bases not matched to a gene: 15. The CDR3 runs 16 amino acids, cysteine and phenylalanine included. Only CDR3 DNA remains: 48 bases, in frame from the first base. According to the germline V gene, CDR1 reads SGDLS and CDR2 reads YYNGEE. Overall study outcomes, separate from this receptor: The excess sharing between twins in beta out-of-frame sequences was weaker because fewer shared sequences reduced the signal-to-noise ratio. Zero-insertion analyses could be partly confounded by invariant T cells such as MAIT and iNKT, though diverse VJ usage argued against such confounding for most clonotypes. Compared with coincidental sharing between unrelated individuals, out-of-frame TCR alpha sequences shared between twins showed an excess of sequences with low generation probability. Out-of-frame TCR alpha sharing in monozygotic twins was systematically underestimated by recombination models, whereas sharing between unrelated individuals was in agreement with the recombination models. Conclusions relied on cross-sectional statistical analysis, since the same donors could not be followed over many years. Abundant cord blood beta clonotypes had fewer insertions, young adult naive repertoires showed a similar but weaker trend, and memory repertoires showed no such trend.

These same records also appear under a second study, on yellow fever vaccine responses in identical twins. The second publication reports: The T cell response to vaccination in identical twins was reported by the authors to appear partly convergent and partly personalized. Focusing on identical twins, the study followed the T cell clones that responded to the vaccine, and did so with precision.

The specimen sequenced was CD8+ T cells sorted from blood. The receptor's source is a woman aged 18 to 35 in good health. Recombination linked TRBV9 to TRBJ2-1; 14 of the junction bases match TRBD2. The CDR3 protein is CASAGLAGDGVLGQFF. The DNA sequence is TGTGCCAGCGCGGGACTAGCGGGGGACGGGGTACTAGGGCAGTTCTTC.